Below, 16 T cell receptor beta chains from the same sample are listed, as sequenced in a study of T cells in Graves' hyperthyroidism and ophthalmopathy (dated by TCRdb to between 2019 and 2020). Libraries were constructed by multiplex PCR. Sequencing took place on an Illumina HiSeq 2000. TCR beta CDR3 regions were amplified from RNA transcripts. A first-round RT-PCR of the TCR CDR3 used the HTBI primer set with the Qiagen OneStep RT-PCR kit. TCRdb handled the public reads itself, with Q25 trimming in fastp and clone calling in MiXCR, and kept productive beta chains. Rows are unified per CDR3 protein, each entry keeping the most common DNA and genes. For this sample the table gives some 350,000 distinct CDR3 sequences, of which approximately 19% were detected only once. In total, the top ten clones hold 3% to 4.5% of the sample. The specimen was blood. The receptors were sampled from a woman aged 18-30 years with Graves' hyperthyroidism.

This clonotype was recorded many times. The CDR3 DNA follows: TGTGCCTGGCAGGATAACACTGAAGCTTTCTTT. Amino acids: CAWQDNTEAFF. J is TRBJ1-1 and V is TRBV30; unclear D gene. Looked up from germline, CDR1 is GTSNPN and CDR2 is SVGIG (reference sequence). CDR3 length: 11 amino acids. V gave up 5 bases and J gave up 2 bases, with 6 bases separating them.

Ten or more counts support this clonotype. J is TRBJ1-5 and V is TRBV5-1, with D hard to call. The CDR3 runs 15 residues. Germline V gene data show CDR1 as SGHRS and CDR2 as YFSETQ. Trimming removed 4 bases from V and 4 bases from J, with 15 bases in between. The CDR3 sequence: CASSPGLSPNQPQHF. The CDR3 DNA is TGCGCCAGCAGCCCAGGCCTCTCCCCAAATCAGCCCCAGCATTTT.

This clonotype was counted ten times or more. The rearrangement links TRBV19 to TRBJ2-7; no definite D call. Trimming cost V 3 bases and J 7 bases, with 13 bases left between them. Germline V CDR1 and CDR2: LNHDA, SQIVND (reference sequence). The CDR3 length is 13 residues. CDR3 nucleotides: TGTGCCAGTAGTATCTCCAGGATGCCGGAGCAGTACTTC. Translating it yields CASSISRMPEQYF. Variable domain in full (rest from reference TRBV19 and TRBJ2-7): DGGITQSPKYLFRKEGQNVTLSCEQNLNHDAMYWYRQDPGQGLRLIYYSQIVNDFQKGDIAEGYSVSREKKESFPLTVTSAQKNPTAFYLCASSISRMPEQYFGPGTRLTVT.

The chain carries TRBV19 and TRBJ1-3; no clear D gene. Trimming removed 3 bases from V and 1 base from J, with 7 bases in between. Germline lookup yields CDR1 LNHDA and CDR2 SQIVND (reference sequence). The CDR3 loop spans 14 amino acids. The DNA for the CDR3 is TGTGCCAGTAGTATTGGTATATCTGGAAACACCATATATTTT. This gives the protein CASSIGISGNTIYF.

The genes are TRBV6-1 and TRBJ2-7; possibly TRBD1 for D (6 bases). Germline V lookup: CDR1 MNHNS, CDR2 SASEGT. CDR3 length equals 13 residues. V lost 3 bases and J lost 6, with 12 bases in between. The CDR3 DNA is TGTGCCAGCAGTGACCGCACCAGGGGCGAGCAGTACTTC. It encodes CASSDRTRGEQYF.

This clonotype appeared a few times. The rearrangement joins TRBV12-3 or TRBV12-4 to TRBJ2-7; no clear D. The CDR3 consists of 14 residues. With 5 bases removed from V and 0 bases from J, the gap between germline ends came to 11 bases. The CDR3 sequence: CASSPEDSSYEQYF. CDR3 DNA sequence: TGTGCCAGCAGTCCCGAGGATAGCTCCTACGAGCAGTACTTC.

This clonotype was recorded at least ten times. The rearrangement links TRBV9 to TRBJ2-7, with 10 bases identical to TRBD1. The CDR3 spans 15 residues. V lost 4 bases and J lost 5; bases outside the gene matches: 9. The germline gives CDR1 SGDLS, CDR2 YYNGEE. This CDR3 is CASSRQGANVNEQYF. CDR3 bases: TGTGCCAGCAGCAGACAGGGGGCGAACGTGAACGAGCAGTACTTC.

The J gene is TRBJ1-1, the V gene TRBV10-3; a possible D gene is TRBD1 (5 bases). The CDR3 sequence is 12 residues long. Trimming shortened V by 8 bases and J by 0 bases, and 7 bases separated the two germline ends. Looked up from germline, CDR1 is ENHRY and CDR2 is SYGVKD. The DNA of the CDR3 is TGTGCCATCGGGGACCTGAACACTGAAGCTTTCTTT. Translated: CAIGDLNTEAFF.

This clonotype was counted at least ten times. The chain links TRBV7-2 to TRBJ2-2, with TRBD2 matching 11 bases. This CDR3 has 16 amino acids. Germline lookup yields CDR1 SGHTA and CDR2 FQGNSA. V was clipped by 3 bases and J by 5 bases; unmatched bases: 5. The CDR3 nucleotides read TGTGCCAGCAGCTTCAGGGCTAGCGGGGGGACCGGGGAGCTGTTTTTT. This gives the protein CASSFRASGGTGELFF. Full variable domain (remainder filled in from reference TRBV7-2 and TRBJ2-2): GAGVSQSPSNKVTEKGKDVELRCDPISGHTALYWYRQSLGQGLEFLIYFQGNSAPDKSGLPSDRFSAERTGGSVSTLTIQRTQQEDSAVYLCASSFRASGGTGELFFGEGSRLTVL.

This clonotype was observed many times. The chain links TRBV20-1 to TRBJ2-7, with 8 nucleotides matching TRBD2. The V and J ends lost 1 base and 0 bases, in that order; junction bases with no gene match: 5. CDR3 size: 15 residues. CDR1 is DFQATT, CDR2 SNEGSKA, per germline (reference sequence). The CDR3 sequence is CSARGSGGPSYEQYF. DNA for the CDR3: TGCAGTGCTAGAGGCAGCGGGGGCCCCTCCTACGAGCAGTACTTC.

This clonotype has just a few counts. This chain links TRBV3-1 with TRBJ2-7, with D tentatively TRBD1 (5 bases). V shed 6 bases and J shed 8 bases, with 11 bases lying between them. The CDR3 contains 11 residues. Germline CDR1 and CDR2: LGHDT and YNNKEL (reference sequence). The CDR3 sequence: CASSSDRQQYF. CDR3 nucleotide sequence: TGTGCCAGCAGTTCCGACAGACAGCAGTACTTC.

This clonotype was counted ten times or more. This chain links TRBV20-1 with TRBJ1-5; maybe TRBD1 (6 bases). V lost 1 base and J 6 bases, leaving 22 bases between the germline ends. The CDR3 length is 17 residues. From germline, CDR1 is DFQATT and CDR2 SNEGSKA (reference sequence). CDR3 nucleotides: TGCAGTGCTAGAGGGCCCCCCCAAGGGGGATCTGGTCAGCCCCAGCATTTT. Protein: CSARGPPQGGSGQPQHF.

This chain joins TRBV11-3 and TRBJ2-5; D could derive from TRBD1 or TRBD2 (5 bases each). The CDR3 is 15 residues long. Germline V gives CDR1 SGHNT, CDR2 YENEEA. The V gene lost 5 bases and the J gene lost 2 bases, with 15 bases spanning the gap. The CDR3: CASSPRDDRQETQYF. Here the CDR3 DNA reads TGTGCCAGCAGCCCCCGGGACGACCGTCAAGAGACCCAGTACTTC.

This clonotype was observed a few times. CDR3 region: CAWKGGGQLYYGYTF. CDR3 DNA: TGTGCCTGGAAAGGCGGGGGGCAATTGTACTATGGCTACACCTTC. The chain uses TRBV30 and TRBJ1-2; possibly TRBD1 for D (6 bases). Germline V lookup: CDR1 GTSNPN, CDR2 SVGIG (reference sequence). With 4 bases removed from V and 3 bases from J, the gap between germline ends came to 18 bases. The CDR3 sequence is 15 residues long.

CDR3: CASRGTSGSPYEQYF. In nucleotides, the CDR3 is TGTGCCAGCAGGGGGACTAGCGGGAGCCCCTACGAGCAGTACTTC. The rearrangement uses TRBV27 and TRBJ2-7; TRBD2 agrees at 14 bases. J lost 2 bases, V lost 6 bases, and 3 bases had no gene match. This CDR3 is 15 amino acids long. Germline loops: CDR1 MNHEY, CDR2 SMNVEV (reference sequence).

V gene TRBV20-1 combines with J gene TRBJ2-7; the match to TRBD1 covers 11 bases. The CDR3 is 15 residues long. Per the germline V gene, CDR1 is DFQATT and CDR2 is SNEGSKA (reference sequence). The J segment lost 5 bases and the V segment lost 4 bases, leaving 10 bases of the junction unmatched. The CDR3 loop is CSATDPGQGDHEQYF. The DNA for the CDR3 is TGCAGTGCTACTGACCCGGGACAGGGGGACCACGAGCAGTACTTC.